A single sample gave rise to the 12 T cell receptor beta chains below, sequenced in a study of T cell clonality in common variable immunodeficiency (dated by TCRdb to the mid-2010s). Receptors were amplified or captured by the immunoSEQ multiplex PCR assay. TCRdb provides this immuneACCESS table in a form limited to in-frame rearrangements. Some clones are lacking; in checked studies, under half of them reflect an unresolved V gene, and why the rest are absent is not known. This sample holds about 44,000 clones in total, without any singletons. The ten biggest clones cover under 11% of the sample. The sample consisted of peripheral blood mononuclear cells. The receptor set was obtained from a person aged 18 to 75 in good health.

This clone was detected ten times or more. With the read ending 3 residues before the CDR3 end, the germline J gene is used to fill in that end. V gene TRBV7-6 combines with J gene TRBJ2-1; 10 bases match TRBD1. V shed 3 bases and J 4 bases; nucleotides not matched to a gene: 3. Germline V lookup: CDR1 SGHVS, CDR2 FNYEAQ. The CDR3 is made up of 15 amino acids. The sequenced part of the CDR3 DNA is TGTGCCAGCAGCTTGACAGGGGGCCGGTACAATGAG. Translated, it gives CASSLTGGRYNE. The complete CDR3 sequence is CASSLTGGRYNEQFF.

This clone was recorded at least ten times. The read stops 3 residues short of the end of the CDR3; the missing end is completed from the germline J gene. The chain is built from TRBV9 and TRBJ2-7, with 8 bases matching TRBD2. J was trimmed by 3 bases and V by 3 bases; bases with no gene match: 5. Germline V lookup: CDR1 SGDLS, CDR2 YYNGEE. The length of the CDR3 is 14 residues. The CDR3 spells CASSAAGTSYEQYF. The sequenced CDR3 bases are TGTGCCAGCAGCGCCGCCGGGACTAGCTACGAG.

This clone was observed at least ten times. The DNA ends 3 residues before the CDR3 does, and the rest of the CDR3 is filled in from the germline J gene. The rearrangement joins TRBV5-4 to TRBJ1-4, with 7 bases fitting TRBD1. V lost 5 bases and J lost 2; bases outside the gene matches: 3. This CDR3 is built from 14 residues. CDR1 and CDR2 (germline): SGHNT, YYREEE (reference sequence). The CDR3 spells CASSQGGTNEKLFF. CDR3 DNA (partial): TGTGCCAGCAGTCAGGGGGGTACTAATGAAAAA.

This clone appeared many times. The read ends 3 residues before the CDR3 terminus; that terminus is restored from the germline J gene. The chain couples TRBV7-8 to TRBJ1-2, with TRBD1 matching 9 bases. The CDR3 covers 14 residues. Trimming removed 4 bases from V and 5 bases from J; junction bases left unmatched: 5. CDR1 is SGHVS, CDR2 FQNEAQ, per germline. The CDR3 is CASSSQGAGYGYTF. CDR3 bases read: TGTGCCAGCAGCTCACAGGGGGCAGGGTATGGC.

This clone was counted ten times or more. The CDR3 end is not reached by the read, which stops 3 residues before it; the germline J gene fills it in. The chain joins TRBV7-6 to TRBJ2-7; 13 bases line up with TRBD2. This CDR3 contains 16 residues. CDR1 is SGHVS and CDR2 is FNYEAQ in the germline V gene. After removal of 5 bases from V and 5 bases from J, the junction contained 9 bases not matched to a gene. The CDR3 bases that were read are TGTGCCAGCAGCCGTCCGGGACTAGCGGGGTTCAACGAG. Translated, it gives CASSRPGLAGFNE. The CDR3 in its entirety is CASSRPGLAGFNEQYF.

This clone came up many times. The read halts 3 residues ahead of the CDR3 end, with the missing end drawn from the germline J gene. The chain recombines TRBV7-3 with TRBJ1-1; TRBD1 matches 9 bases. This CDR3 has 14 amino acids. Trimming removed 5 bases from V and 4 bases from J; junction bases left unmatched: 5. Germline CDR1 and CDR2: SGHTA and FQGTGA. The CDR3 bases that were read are TGTGCCAGCAGCGCACAGGGGGCAGGCACTGAA. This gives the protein CASSAQGAGTE. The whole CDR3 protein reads CASSAQGAGTEAFF. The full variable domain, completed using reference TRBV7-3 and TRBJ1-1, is GAGVSQTPSNKVTEKGKYVELRCDPISGHTALYWYRQSLGQGPEFLIYFQGTGAADDSGLPNDRFFAVRPEGSVSTLKIQRTERGDSAVYLCASSAQGAGTEAFFGQGTRLTVV.

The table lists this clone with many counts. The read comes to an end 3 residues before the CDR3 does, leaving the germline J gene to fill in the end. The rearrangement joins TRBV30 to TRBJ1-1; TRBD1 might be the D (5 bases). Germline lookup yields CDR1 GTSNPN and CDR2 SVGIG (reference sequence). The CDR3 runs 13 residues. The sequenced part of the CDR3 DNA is TGTGCTCAGAGCAGGGCGGAAAACACTGAA. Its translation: CAQSRAENTE. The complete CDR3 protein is CAQSRAENTEAFF.

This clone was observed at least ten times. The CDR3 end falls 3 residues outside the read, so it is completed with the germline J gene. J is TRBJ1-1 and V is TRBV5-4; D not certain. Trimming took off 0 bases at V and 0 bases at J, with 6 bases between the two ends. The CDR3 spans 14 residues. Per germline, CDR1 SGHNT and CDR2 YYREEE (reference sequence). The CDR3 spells CASSLGHLNTEAFF. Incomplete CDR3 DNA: TGTGCCAGCAGCTTGGGACACTTGAACACTGAA.

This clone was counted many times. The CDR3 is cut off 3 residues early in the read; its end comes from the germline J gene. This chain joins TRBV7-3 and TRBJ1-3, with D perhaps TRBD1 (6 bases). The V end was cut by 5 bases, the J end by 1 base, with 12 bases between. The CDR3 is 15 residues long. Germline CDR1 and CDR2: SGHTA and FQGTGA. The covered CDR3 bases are TGTGCCAGCAGCGAACAGGGAGGATCTGGAAACACC. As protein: CASSEQGGSGNT. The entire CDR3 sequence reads CASSEQGGSGNTIYF.

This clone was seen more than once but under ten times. CDR3 loop: CASSLDGQGQPQYF. The sequenced part of the CDR3 DNA is TGCGCCAGCAGCTTGGACGGGCAGGGTCAGCCG. V usage is TRBV5-1 and J usage is TRBJ2-3; weak D call: TRBD1 (5 bases). With the read ending 3 residues before the CDR3 end, the germline J gene is used to fill in that end. From germline, CDR1 is SGHRS and CDR2 YFSETQ. The CDR3 consists of 14 residues.

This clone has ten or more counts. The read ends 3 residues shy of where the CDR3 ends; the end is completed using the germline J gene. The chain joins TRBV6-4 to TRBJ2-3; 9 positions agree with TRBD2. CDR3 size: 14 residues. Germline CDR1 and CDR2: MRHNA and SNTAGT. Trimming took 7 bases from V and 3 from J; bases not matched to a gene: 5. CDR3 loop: CASKREEGTDTQYF. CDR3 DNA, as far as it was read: TGTGCCAGCAAGCGGGAGGAAGGAACAGATACG.

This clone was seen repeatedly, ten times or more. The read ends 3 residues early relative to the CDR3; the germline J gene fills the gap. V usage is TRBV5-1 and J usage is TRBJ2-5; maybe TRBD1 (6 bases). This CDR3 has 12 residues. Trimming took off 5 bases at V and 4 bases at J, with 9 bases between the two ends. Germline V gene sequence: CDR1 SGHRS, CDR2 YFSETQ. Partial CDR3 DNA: TGCGCCAGCAGTAACAGGGTAGAGACC. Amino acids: CASSNRVET. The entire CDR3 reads CASSNRVETQYF.